The present T cell receptor (beta chain) was sequenced within a study of blood T cell repertoires in COVID-19. The overall study: Sites across the United States, Italy and Spain contributed samples from acute and convalescent COVID-19.

Data came from immunoSEQ multiplex PCR; TCRdb stores just in-frame clones and leaves some out. The sample carries 200,000 to 300,000 clones, approximately 86% recorded once. This TCR was recovered from a human donor in a cohort sampled during active COVID-19. Material for sequencing was peripheral blood.

The CDR3 is CASSPSTSSYEQYF. Written as DNA, the CDR3 is TGTGCCAGCAGCCCCTCGACTAGCAGCTACGAGCAGTACTTC. The chain combines TRBV7-4 with TRBJ2-7; 7 bases map to TRBD2. This CDR3 is built from 14 residues. Germline V CDR1 and CDR2: SGHVT, SQSDAQ. The J segment lost 3 bases and the V segment lost 5 bases, leaving 7 bases of the junction unmatched. The full variable domain, completed using reference TRBV7-4 and TRBJ2-7, is GAGVSQSPRYKVAKRGRDVALRCDSISGHVTLYWYRQTLGQGSEVLTYSQSDAQRDKSGRPSGRFSAERPERSVSTLKIQRTEQGDSAVYLCASSPSTSSYEQYFGPGTRLTVT.